The 10 T cell receptor beta chains below come from one sample, sequenced in a study of cytomegalovirus exposure and HLA in healthy donors. Only in-frame clones appear in the TCRdb table, and some are missing; sequencing was by immunoSEQ multiplex PCR. The sample contains 100,000 or so clones, about 95% of which appear only once. The sample comprised PBMCs. The receptors shown here come from a woman under 30 in good health and CMV-seronegative.

The chain joins TRBV5-4 to TRBJ1-4; D gene unclear. This CDR3 has 15 residues. Trimming removed 4 bases at V and 4 bases at J, with 14 bases between. The V gene's germline CDR1 is SGHNT and CDR2 YYREEE (reference sequence). DNA of the CDR3: TGTGCCAGCAGCGCCGGCGGCCAGATTAATGAAAAACTGTTTTTT. Amino acid sequence: CASSAGGQINEKLFF. Supplemented by reference TRBV5-4 and TRBJ1-4, the full variable domain reads ETGVTQSPTHLIKTRGQQVTLRCSSQSGHNTVSWYQQALGQGPQFIFQYYREEENGRGNFPPRFSGLQFPNYSSELNVNALELDDSALYLCASSAGGQINEKLFFGSGTQLSVL.

The sample holds one count of this clone. V and J are TRBV5-5 and TRBJ1-1; D ambiguous. The CDR3 contains 14 residues. Looked up from germline, CDR1 is SGHKS and CDR2 is YYEKEE (reference sequence). The V end lost 2 bases, the J end lost 4 bases, and 12 bases lay between the germline ends. CDR3 coding DNA: TGTGCCAGCAGCTTCCAAGGAGGAGCCACTGAAGCTTTCTTT. Translating gives CASSFQGGATEAFF.

The genes are TRBV4-1 and TRBJ2-1; D is possibly TRBD2 (5 bases). V was shortened by 0 bases and J by 10 bases, with 13 bases between the two germline ends. Germline lookup yields CDR1 MGHRA and CDR2 YSYEKL. The CDR3 has 14 residues. The CDR3 nucleotides are TGCGCCAGCAGCCAAGAGGGCCTAGCCCCGGAGCAGTTCTTC. As protein: CASSQEGLAPEQFF.

The table lists this clone with a count of one. The chain has TRBV15 and TRBJ2-6; D perhaps matches TRBD1 (6 bases). CDR1 and CDR2 (germline): LNHNV, YYDKDF (reference sequence). The CDR3 length is 15 residues. Trimming cost V 6 bases and J 0 bases, with 9 bases left between them. In DNA form, the CDR3 reads TGTGCCACCAGGCAGGACAGCTCTGGGGCCAACGTCCTGACTTTC. This codes for CATRQDSSGANVLTF.

The V and J genes are TRBV4-1 and TRBJ1-2; no firm D call. Trimming removed 4 bases at V and 9 bases at J, with 9 bases between. Germline V gene sequence: CDR1 MGHRA, CDR2 YSYEKL. The CDR3 sequence is 11 residues long. This CDR3 is CASSRGPSYTF. Here the CDR3 DNA reads TGCGCCAGCAGCCGAGGGCCAAGCTACACCTTC.

This rearrangement joins TRBV30 to TRBJ1-3; D not certain. This CDR3 is 12 amino acids long. Germline assignment: CDR1 GTSNPN and CDR2 SVGIG (reference sequence). Trimming stripped 1 base from V and 8 bases from J, with 9 bases between. The CDR3 reads CAWSGPVDTIYF. CDR3 nucleotide sequence: TGTGCCTGGAGTGGGCCTGTGGACACCATATATTTT.

This chain links TRBV18 with TRBJ1-2, with TRBD1 matching over 9 bases. V trimming: 6 bases; J trimming: 8 bases; junction bases outside the gene matches: 13. This CDR3 is 15 amino acids long. The germline CDR1 and CDR2 sequences are KGHSH and LQKENI. The CDR3: CASSPGTGMVAGYTF. In nucleotides, the CDR3 is TGTGCCAGCTCCCCAGGGACAGGGATGGTAGCGGGCTACACCTTC.

This chain connects TRBV9 to TRBJ2-7; D is possibly TRBD2 (5 bases). Trimming took 0 bases from V and 3 from J, leaving 7 bases between them. Germline CDR1 reads SGDLS; CDR2 reads YYNGEE. This CDR3 has 13 residues. CDR3 in amino acids: CASSVGRDYEQYF. The CDR3, as DNA: TGTGCCAGCAGCGTAGGACGGGACTACGAGCAGTACTTC.

The gene calls are TRBV10-3 and TRBJ2-5; D is possibly TRBD1 (6 bases). Germline lookup yields CDR1 ENHRY and CDR2 SYGVKD. CDR3 length: 13 amino acids. The V gene lost 10 bases and the J gene lost 2 bases, with 14 bases spanning the gap. CDR3 amino acids: CATHREAQETQYF. The CDR3 nucleotides read TGTGCCACTCACAGGGAAGCACAAGAGACCCAGTACTTC.

The chain joins TRBV28 to TRBJ1-4, with D tentatively TRBD1 (6 bases). The CDR3 covers 16 residues. Germline V gives CDR1 MDHEN, CDR2 SYDVKM. V was clipped by 6 bases and J by 0 bases, with 14 bases between them. The CDR3 nucleotides read TGTGCCAGCAGCACCGACAGGCTCCCAACTAATGAAAAACTGTTTTTT. This codes for CASSTDRLPTNEKLFF.